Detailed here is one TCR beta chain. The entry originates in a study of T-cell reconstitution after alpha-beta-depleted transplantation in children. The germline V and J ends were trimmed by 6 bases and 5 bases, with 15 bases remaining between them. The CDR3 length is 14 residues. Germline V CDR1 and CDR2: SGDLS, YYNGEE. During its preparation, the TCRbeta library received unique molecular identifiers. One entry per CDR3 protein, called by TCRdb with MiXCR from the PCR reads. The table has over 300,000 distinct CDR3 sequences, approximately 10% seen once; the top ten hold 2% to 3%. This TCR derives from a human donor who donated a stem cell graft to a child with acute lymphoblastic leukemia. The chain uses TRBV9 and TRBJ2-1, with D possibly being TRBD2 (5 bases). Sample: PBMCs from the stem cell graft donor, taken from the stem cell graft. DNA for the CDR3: TGTGCCAGCACCGCGGAGGCTCGCAACAATGAGCAGTTCTTC. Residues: CASTAEARNNEQFF.